These 15 T cell receptor beta chains were sequenced from one sample in a study of T cell responses to AZD1222 COVID-19 vaccine. The data were produced by immunoSEQ multiplex PCR, yet TCRdb's version contains in-frame clones alone and is incomplete. The sample holds some 130,000 clones, 88% seen once. The sample here was peripheral blood, taken on day 0 of MenACWY control vaccination. The origin of the receptors is an adult in good health.

A few counts support this clone. CDR3 region: CASSFRTESSYEQYF. The CDR3 nucleotides are TGTGCCAGTAGTTTCCGGACAGAGAGCTCCTACGAGCAGTACTTC. The gene calls are TRBV19 and TRBJ2-7; perhaps TRBD1 as D (6 bases). Trimming cost V 5 bases and J 0 bases, with 14 bases left between them. CDR1 and CDR2 from the germline V gene are LNHDA and SQIVND (reference sequence). CDR3 length equals 15 residues.

This clone was seen a single time. The chain is built from TRBV18 and TRBJ2-2; D perhaps matches TRBD2 (5 bases). V was clipped by 2 bases and J by 0 bases, with 10 bases between them. This CDR3 spans 16 amino acids. CDR1 is KGHSH and CDR2 is LQKENI in the germline V gene. In DNA form, the CDR3 reads TGTGCCAGCTCACCATCAACAGCGGCGAACACCGGGGAGCTGTTTTTT. It yields the protein CASSPSTAANTGELFF.

The CDR3 loop reads CASSLGLARGETQYF. The CDR3 coding sequence is TGTGCCAGCAGCCTCGGACTAGCTAGAGGAGAGACCCAGTACTTC. The chain joins TRBV2 to TRBJ2-5; 8 positions match TRBD2. V dropped 6 bases and J dropped 4; count of bases not matched to a gene: 10. Germline CDR1 is SNHLY and CDR2 is FYNNEI. The CDR3 is made up of 15 amino acids.

The chain carries TRBV5-1 and TRBJ2-7; 10 bases fit TRBD1. CDR1 is SGHRS and CDR2 is YFSETQ in the germline V gene. CDR3 length: 14 residues. Trimming cost V 6 bases and J 3 bases; bases outside gene matches: 6. The DNA for the CDR3 is TGCGCCAGCAAAGCCGGGACAGGGGTCTACGAGCAGTACTTC. Its translation is CASKAGTGVYEQYF. The full variable domain, its missing parts supplied by reference TRBV5-1 and TRBJ2-7, is KAGVTQTPRYLIKTRGQQVTLSCSPISGHRSVSWYQQTPGQGLQFLFEYFSETQRNKGNFPGRFSGRQFSNSRSEMNVSTLELGDSALYLCASKAGTGVYEQYFGPGTRLTVT.

This chain links TRBV24-1 with TRBJ1-2, with TRBD1 matching 7 bases. J lost 8 bases, V lost 3 bases, and 11 bases had no gene match. There are 15 residues in the CDR3. Per germline, CDR1 KGHDR and CDR2 SFDVKD. The CDR3 protein is CATSDHRGGSYGYTF. The CDR3 nucleotides are TGTGCCACCAGTGATCACAGGGGCGGGTCGTACGGCTACACCTTC.

This clone was picked up a small number of times. This rearrangement joins TRBV2 to TRBJ1-3; D is unresolved. The ends were cut back, 3 bases at V and 6 bases at J, with 3 bases in the middle. The CDR3 runs to 11 residues. The germline V gene encodes CDR1 SNHLY and CDR2 FYNNEI. The chain's CDR3 is CASSELNTIYF. In nucleotides, the CDR3 is TGTGCCAGCAGTGAGCTAAACACCATATATTTT.

The CDR3 nucleotides are TGTGCCAGCAGTTTCGGGGGTGCAACTAATGAAAAACTGTTTTTT. Encoded protein: CASSFGGATNEKLFF. The rearrangement joins TRBV28 to TRBJ1-4; tentatively, D is TRBD1 (5 bases). Trimming left V 3 bases short and J 0 bases short, with 8 bases between. The CDR3 is made up of 15 amino acids. Germline-derived CDR1 and CDR2 are MDHEN and SYDVKM.

This rearrangement joins TRBV28 to TRBJ2-2, with 7 bases fitting TRBD2. The V gene's germline CDR1 is MDHEN and CDR2 SYDVKM. The CDR3 contains 15 residues. After removal of 3 bases from V and 7 bases from J, the junction contained 8 bases not matched to a gene. CDR3 in amino acids: CASSFGGRRVGELFF. In nucleotides, the CDR3 is TGTGCCAGCAGTTTTGGCGGGAGAAGGGTCGGGGAGCTGTTTTTT.

The chain couples TRBV30 to TRBJ1-5; 9 bases match TRBD1. Germline CDR1 is GTSNPN and CDR2 is SVGIG (reference sequence). The CDR3 loop spans 13 amino acids. After removal of 6 bases from V and 4 bases from J, the junction contained 4 bases not matched to a gene. The CDR3 DNA reads TGTGCCTGTACGACAGGGGGAAATCAGCCCCAGCATTTT. Protein: CACTTGGNQPQHF.

This sequence joins TRBV9 and TRBJ1-3; D is possibly TRBD1 (5 bases). This CDR3 has 15 residues. V lost 0 bases, J lost 0 bases, and 7 bases lay in between. Germline V gene lookup returns CDR1 SGDLS and CDR2 YYNGEE. CDR3 bases: TGTGCCAGCAGCGTAGCCAGGGACTCTGGAAACACCATATATTTT. Protein product: CASSVARDSGNTIYF. The full variable domain, rest sourced from reference TRBV9 and TRBJ1-3, is DSGVTQTPKHLITATGQRVTLRCSPRSGDLSVYWYQQSLDQGLQFLIQYYNGEERAKGNILERFSAQQFPDLHSELNLSSLELGDSALYFCASSVARDSGNTIYFGEGSWLTVV.

This chain joins TRBV14 and TRBJ2-1; tentative D call: TRBD2 (5 bases). The CDR3 length is 13 residues. V was clipped by 5 bases and J by 5 bases, with 10 bases between them. Per the germline V gene, CDR1 is SGHDN and CDR2 is FVKESK. This chain's CDR3 is CASSKSGNNEQFF. CDR3 bases: TGTGCCAGCAGCAAAAGCGGAAACAATGAGCAGTTCTTC.

V gene TRBV28 combines with J gene TRBJ1-1; the D is unclear. This CDR3 spans 14 amino acids. V dropped 3 bases and J dropped 1 base, with 9 bases sitting between them. The V gene's germline CDR1 is MDHEN and CDR2 SYDVKM. The CDR3 loop reads CASSLRNRNTEAFF. The CDR3 DNA reads as TGTGCCAGCAGTTTGAGGAACAGGAACACTGAAGCTTTCTTT.

The genes are TRBV7-8 and TRBJ1-5, with D possibly TRBD1 on 5 matching bases. V gave up 5 bases and J gave up 4 bases, with 15 bases separating them. The length of the CDR3 is 15 residues. Germline CDR1 SGHVS, CDR2 FQNEAQ. CDR3 protein: CASSPRGFLNQPQHF. As DNA, the CDR3 is TGTGCCAGCAGCCCAAGGGGTTTCCTTAATCAGCCCCAGCATTTT.

V usage is TRBV5-1 and J usage is TRBJ2-5; 9 nucleotides line up with TRBD2. The V gene's germline CDR1 is SGHRS and CDR2 YFSETQ. This CDR3 contains 16 residues. V was pared by 6 bases and J by 0 bases, with 9 bases of the junction left unmatched. DNA of the CDR3: TGCGCCAGCAAACGGGGTAGCGGGAGCCACCAAGAGACCCAGTACTTC. It codes for CASKRGSGSHQETQYF.

The chain employs TRBV12-3 or TRBV12-4 and TRBJ2-1; D is uncertain. Trimming shortened V by 6 bases and J by 10 bases, and 13 bases separated the two germline ends. This CDR3 is built from 12 residues. Here the CDR3 reads CASRPGSDEQFF. CDR3 bases: TGTGCCAGCAGGCCGGGTTCCGACGAGCAGTTCTTC.